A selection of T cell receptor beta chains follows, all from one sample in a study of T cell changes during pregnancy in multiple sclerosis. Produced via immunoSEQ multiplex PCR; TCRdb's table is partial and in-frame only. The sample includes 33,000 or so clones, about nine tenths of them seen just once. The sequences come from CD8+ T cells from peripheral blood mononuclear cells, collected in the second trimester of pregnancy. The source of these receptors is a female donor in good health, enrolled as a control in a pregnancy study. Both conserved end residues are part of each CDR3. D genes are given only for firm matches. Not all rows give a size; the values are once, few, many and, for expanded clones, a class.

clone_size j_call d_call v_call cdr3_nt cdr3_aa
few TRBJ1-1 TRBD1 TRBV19 TGTGCCAGTAGTATCCGGGACAGGGGCACTGAAGCTTTCTTT CASSIRDRGTEAFF
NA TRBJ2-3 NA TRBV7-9 TGTGCCAGCAGCTTAGCGATGCGGGCGGTAAGCACAGATACGCAGTATTTT CASSLAMRAVSTDTQYF
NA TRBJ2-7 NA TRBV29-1 TGCAGCGTTGACGAGGAACCTATGGGGCAGTACTTC CSVDEEPMGQYF
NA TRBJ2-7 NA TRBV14 TGTGCCAGCAGCCAAACGGTCGGTCTTGGCGGCGAGCAGTACTTC CASSQTVGLGGEQYF
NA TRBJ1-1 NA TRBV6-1 TGTGCCAGCACCGAGTGGGGGGGGAACACTGAAGCTTTCTTT CASTEWGGNTEAFF
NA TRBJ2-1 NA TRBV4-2 TGTGCCAGCAGCCAAGATCGGCCAGATGGTGCGGATGAGCAGTTCTTC CASSQDRPDGADEQFF
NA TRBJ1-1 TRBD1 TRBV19 TGTGCCAGTCGTGACAGGGCGAACACTGAAGCTTTCTTT CASRDRANTEAFF
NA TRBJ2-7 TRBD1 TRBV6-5 TGTGCCAGCAGTTATGGGGACCGGGACAGGGGCTACGAGCAGTACTTC CASSYGDRDRGYEQYF
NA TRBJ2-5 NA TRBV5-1 TGCGCCAGCAGCCGGGAAACAGTGCCACAAGAGACCCAGTACTTC CASSRETVPQETQYF
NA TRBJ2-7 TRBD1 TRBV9 TGTGCCAGCAGCCTTACAGGGGGCCTGGACGAGCAGTACTTC CASSLTGGLDEQYF
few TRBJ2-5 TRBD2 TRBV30 TGTGCCTGGACGGGAGGAAGGGGCGAGACCCAGTACTTC CAWTGGRGETQYF
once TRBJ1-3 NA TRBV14 TGTGCCAGCAGCCAACTTCCGACAGTCTCTGGAAACACCATATATTTT CASSQLPTVSGNTIYF
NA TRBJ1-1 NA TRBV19 TGTGCCAGTCTTGGGGGGGTAGACACTGAAGCTTTCTTT CASLGGVDTEAFF
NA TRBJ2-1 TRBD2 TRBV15 TGTGCCACCAGCAGAGATCCGGGACTAGCGGGCAATGAGCAGTTCTTC CATSRDPGLAGNEQFF
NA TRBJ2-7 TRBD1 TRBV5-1 TGCGCCAGCAGCTTGGATGGGACAGTCCCCTCCTACGAGCAGTACTTC CASSLDGTVPSYEQYF
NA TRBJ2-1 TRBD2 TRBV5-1 TGCGCCAGCAGCCCCTTGGCGGGGGGTAACAATGAGCAGTTCTTC CASSPLAGGNNEQFF
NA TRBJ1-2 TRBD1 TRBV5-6 TGTGCCAGCAGCTGGGACAGGGGTAACTATGGCTACACCTTC CASSWDRGNYGYTF
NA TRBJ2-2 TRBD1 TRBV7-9 TGTGCCAGCAGCTTTCCGGAACAGGGGGCATCCGGGGAGCTGTTTTTT CASSFPEQGASGELFF
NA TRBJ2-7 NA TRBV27 TGTGCCAGCAGGGGGATCCGGGACTCAACCTACGAGCAGTACTTC CASRGIRDSTYEQYF
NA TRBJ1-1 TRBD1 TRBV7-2 TGTGCCAGCAGCGGTGAGAGGGGAGGACAGGGCTACACTGAAGCTTTCTTT CASSGERGGQGYTEAFF
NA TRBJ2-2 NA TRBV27 TGTGCCAGCAGTTTCTTAGCGCATACCGGGGAGCTGTTTTTT CASSFLAHTGELFF
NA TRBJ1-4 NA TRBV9 TGTGCCAGCAGCCAGGGTTCCGATGAAAAACTGTTTTTT CASSQGSDEKLFF
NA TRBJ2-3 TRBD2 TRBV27 TGTGCCAGCAGTGGGGGACTAGCGGTGAACACAGATACGCAGTATTTT CASSGGLAVNTDTQYF
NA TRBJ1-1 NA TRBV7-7 TGTGCTAGCAGCCCCGACACCCTAACGCTCGCTGAAGCTTTCTTT CASSPDTLTLAEAFF
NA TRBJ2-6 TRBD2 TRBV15 TGTGCCACCAGCAGAGATAACGGACTAGCGGGGTTAGATGGGGAAGACGTCCTGACTTTC CATSRDNGLAGLDGEDVLTF
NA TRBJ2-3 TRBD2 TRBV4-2 TGTGCCAGCAGCCAAGATCAGTGGGACTACATCAGGGATACGCAGTATTTT CASSQDQWDYIRDTQYF
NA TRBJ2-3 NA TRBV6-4 TGTGCCAGCAGTGACTCCGGGGGGCTAACAGATACGCAGTATTTT CASSDSGGLTDTQYF
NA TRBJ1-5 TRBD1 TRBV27 TGTGCCAGCAGTAGGGGGCCTGGCAATCAGCCCCAGCATTTT CASSRGPGNQPQHF
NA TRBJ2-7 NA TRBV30 TGTGCCTGGAGTTCGACAGGACAGTCACAGCAGTACTTC CAWSSTGQSQQYF
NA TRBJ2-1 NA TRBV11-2 TGTGCCAGCAGCTTAGTAGCGGTATCCTACAATGAGCAGTTCTTC CASSLVAVSYNEQFF
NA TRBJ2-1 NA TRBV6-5 TGTGCCAGCAGTCCCCTATTAAGCTCCTACAATGAGCAGTTCTTC CASSPLLSSYNEQFF
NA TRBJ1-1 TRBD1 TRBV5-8 TGTGCCAGCAGCCTATCCGTTCTTAGGGACAGCCTCCTGAACACTGAAGCTTTCTTT CASSLSVLRDSLLNTEAFF
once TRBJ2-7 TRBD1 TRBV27 TGTGCCAGCTCTGGGACAGGGGTCTACGAGCAGTACTTC CASSGTGVYEQYF
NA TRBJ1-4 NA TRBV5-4 TGTGCCAGCAGCTTGCCAGAGGAGGAAAAACTGTTTTTT CASSLPEEEKLFF
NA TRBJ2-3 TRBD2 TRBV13 TGTGCCAGCAGCCCGACCACAGCGGGGCCCGGCACAGATACGCAGTATTTT CASSPTTAGPGTDTQYF
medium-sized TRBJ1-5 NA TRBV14 TGTGCCAGACAGGGTCAGCCCCAGCATTTT CARQGQPQHF
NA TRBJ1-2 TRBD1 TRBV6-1 TGTGCCAGCAGTGACCGTGGACAGGGAGCAATTAACTATGGCTACACCTTC CASSDRGQGAINYGYTF
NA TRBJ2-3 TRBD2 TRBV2 TGTGCCAGCAGTGAAGGCGGACTAGCGGCCACAGATACGCAGTATTTT CASSEGGLAATDTQYF
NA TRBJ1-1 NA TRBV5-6 TGTGCCAGCAGCCTAACAGAATACACTGAAGCTTTCTTT CASSLTEYTEAFF
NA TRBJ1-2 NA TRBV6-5 TGTGCCAGCGGTGCCAGGGTGGGGAACTATGGCTACACCTTC CASGARVGNYGYTF
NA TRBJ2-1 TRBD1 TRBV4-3 TGCGCCAGCAGACTTATACCGGGACAGGGTAGCGATGAGCAGTTCTTC CASRLIPGQGSDEQFF
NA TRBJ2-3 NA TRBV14 TGTGCCAGCAGCCATTTCTCCTACACAGATACGCAGTATTTT CASSHFSYTDTQYF